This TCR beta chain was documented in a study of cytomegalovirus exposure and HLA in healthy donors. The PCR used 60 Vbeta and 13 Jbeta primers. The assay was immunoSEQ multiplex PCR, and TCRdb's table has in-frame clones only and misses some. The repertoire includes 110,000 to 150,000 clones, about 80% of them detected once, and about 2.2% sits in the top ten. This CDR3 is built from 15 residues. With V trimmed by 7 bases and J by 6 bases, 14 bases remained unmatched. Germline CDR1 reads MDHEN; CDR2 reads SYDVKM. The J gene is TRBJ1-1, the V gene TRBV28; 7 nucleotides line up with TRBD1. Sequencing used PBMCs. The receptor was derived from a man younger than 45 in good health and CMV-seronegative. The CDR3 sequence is CASKRQGHGPPEAFF. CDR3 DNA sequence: TGTGCCAGCAAACGACAGGGCCATGGCCCCCCTGAAGCTTTCTTT.